This T cell receptor beta chain stems from a study of T cells in Graves' hyperthyroidism and ophthalmopathy. Study-wide findings and caveats: Researchers found most expanded thyroid clonotypes above 0.001 in blood as well.

This clonotype was seen just once. Its target is not known. Researchers took RNA transcripts and amplified the TCR beta CDR3 regions from them. The HTBI set primed first-round TCR CDR3 RT-PCR. A single record per CDR3 protein comes from TCRdb applying MiXCR to the multiplex PCR reads. Here the sample spans about 96,000 distinct CDR3 sequences, over 50% being singletons. With V trimmed by 8 bases and J by 0 bases, 7 bases remained unmatched. The germline CDR1 and CDR2 sequences are PRHDT and FYEKMQ (reference sequence). The CDR3 contains 16 residues. This sequence originates from a woman aged 40 to 49 with Graves' hyperthyroidism. This chain connects TRBV13 to TRBJ1-3; 10 bases are a match to TRBD1. Specimen: blood. The CDR3 nucleotides are TGTGCCAGCCGAGGAAGGGACAGGGGCTCTGGAAACACCATATATTTT. This gives the protein CASRGRDRGSGNTIYF.